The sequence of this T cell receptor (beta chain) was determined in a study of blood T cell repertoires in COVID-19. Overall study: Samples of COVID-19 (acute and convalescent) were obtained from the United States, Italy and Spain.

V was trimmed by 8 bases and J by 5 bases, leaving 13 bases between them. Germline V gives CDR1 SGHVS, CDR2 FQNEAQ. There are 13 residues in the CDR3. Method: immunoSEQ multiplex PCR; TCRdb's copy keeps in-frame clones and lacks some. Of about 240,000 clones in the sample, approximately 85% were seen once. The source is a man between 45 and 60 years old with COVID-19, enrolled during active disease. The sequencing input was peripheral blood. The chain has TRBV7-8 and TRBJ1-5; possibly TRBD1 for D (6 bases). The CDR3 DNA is TGTGCCAGCTTCCGGGGGGCCTATCAGCCCCAGCATTTT. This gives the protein CASFRGAYQPQHF. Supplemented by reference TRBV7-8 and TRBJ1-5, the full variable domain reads GAGVSQSPRYKVAKRGQDVALRCDPISGHVSLFWYQQALGQGPEFLTYFQNEAQLDKSGLPSDRFFAERPEGSVSTLKIQRTQQEDSAVYLCASFRGAYQPQHFGDGTRLSIL.